Listed below are T cell receptor beta chains from one sample, sequenced in a study of cytomegalovirus exposure and HLA in healthy donors. Assay used: immunoSEQ multiplex PCR; TCRdb lists only in-frame clones, some missing. This table holds 150,000 to 200,000 clones, roughly 88% found once. Sequenced input: PBMCs. The source of these receptors is a woman younger than 30 in good health and CMV-seronegative. Both conserved end residues are part of each CDR3. The size entry is marked missing in some rows and otherwise reads once, few, many or a size class.

clone_size v_call cdr3_aa
. TRBV6-6 CASSDSGGNIKNIQYF
. TRBV13 CASSFAGTENYEQYF
. TRBV6-6 CASSYGAGSYGYTF
. TRBV2 CASSDEQNGQSYEQYF
. TRBV5-1 CASSPKTPAGRNEQFF
. TRBV5-1 CASSFPSGEANTGELFF
. TRBV6-4 CASGMTSGTNTGELFF
. TRBV10-1 CASSEDIPRADTQYF
few TRBV15 CATSPGGEQYF
. TRBV5-4 CASSKPRTGAYNEQFF